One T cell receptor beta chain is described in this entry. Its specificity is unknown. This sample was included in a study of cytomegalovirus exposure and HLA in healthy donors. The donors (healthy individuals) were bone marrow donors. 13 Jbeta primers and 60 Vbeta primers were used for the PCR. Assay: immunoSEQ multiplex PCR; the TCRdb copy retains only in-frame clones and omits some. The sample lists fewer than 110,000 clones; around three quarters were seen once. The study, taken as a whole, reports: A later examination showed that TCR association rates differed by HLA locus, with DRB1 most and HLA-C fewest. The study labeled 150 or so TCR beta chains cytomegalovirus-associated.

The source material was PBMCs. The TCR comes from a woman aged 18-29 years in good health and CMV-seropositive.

CDR3 region: CASSLKAGAGLLGEQFF. For the CDR3, the DNA is TGCGCCAGCAGCTTAAAGGCTGGAGCGGGGTTGTTGGGTGAGCAGTTCTTC. This chain connects TRBV5-1 to TRBJ2-1; the match to TRBD2 covers 7 bases. V gave up 2 bases and J gave up 9 bases; unmatched junction bases: 17. Germline CDR1 and CDR2: SGHRS and YFSETQ. The length of the CDR3 is 17 residues. The whole variable domain, remainder taken from reference TRBV5-1 and TRBJ2-1, is KAGVTQTPRYLIKTRGQQVTLSCSPISGHRSVSWYQQTPGQGLQFLFEYFSETQRNKGNFPGRFSGRQFSNSRSEMNVSTLELGDSALYLCASSLKAGAGLLGEQFFGPGTRLTVL.